A single sample gave rise to the 22 T cell receptor beta chains below, sequenced in a study of blood T cell repertoires in COVID-19. Sequencing used immunoSEQ multiplex PCR; TCRdb keeps in-frame clones, though not all of them. Of about 290,000 clones listed, nearly 90% are singletons. Specimen: peripheral blood. These receptors all come from a young woman with COVID-19, enrolled during active disease.

The J gene is TRBJ2-5, the V gene TRBV7-9; D uncertain. CDR1 is SEHNR, CDR2 FQNEAQ, per germline (reference sequence). V lost 1 base to trimming and J lost 5 bases, with 14 bases between them. The CDR3 covers 15 residues. DNA of the CDR3: TGTGCCAGCAGCTTAGGACTCATATCTAAGGAGACCCAGTACTTC. It translates to CASSLGLISKETQYF.

CDR3 DNA sequence: TGTGCCAGCAGTTTAGGGACAGGGAGGTACGGCTACACCTTC. It specifies CASSLGTGRYGYTF. The chain links TRBV28 to TRBJ1-2; 9 nucleotides align to TRBD1. The CDR3 runs to 14 residues. The J segment lost 8 bases and the V segment lost 2 bases, leaving 6 bases of the junction unmatched. Germline values: CDR1 MDHEN, CDR2 SYDVKM.

V is TRBV6-5 and J is TRBJ1-1; 7 positions match TRBD1. Germline assignment: CDR1 MNHEY and CDR2 SVGAGI. V was pared by 6 bases and J by 2 bases, with 6 bases of the junction left unmatched. CDR3 length: 14 amino acids. CDR3 nucleotide sequence: TGTGCCAGCAGGTGGGGACAGATAAACACTGAAGCTTTCTTT. As protein: CASRWGQINTEAFF.

The chain is built from TRBV6-5 and TRBJ1-2; D is perhaps TRBD1 (5 bases). CDR1 MNHEY and CDR2 SVGAGI come from the germline V gene. CDR3 length equals 13 residues. Trimming took off 10 bases at V and 3 bases at J, with 15 bases between the two ends. The CDR3 sequence is CATAAGKHYGYTF. DNA of the CDR3: TGTGCCACGGCCGCAGGGAAGCACTATGGCTACACCTTC.

The rearrangement links TRBV2 to TRBJ1-6, with D possibly TRBD1 on 6 matching bases. Trimming removed 5 bases from V and 7 bases from J, with 9 bases in between. CDR1 is SNHLY and CDR2 is FYNNEI in the germline V gene. This CDR3 is built from 13 residues. Here the CDR3 DNA reads TGTGCCAGCAGTAGGGGGAAAAATTCACCCCTCCACTTT. Residues: CASSRGKNSPLHF.

The chain joins TRBV7-9 to TRBJ2-1; D might be TRBD1 (6 bases). V was shortened by 0 bases and J by 7 bases, with 16 bases between the two germline ends. CDR3 length equals 16 residues. CDR1 and CDR2 from the germline V gene are SEHNR and FQNEAQ (reference sequence). CDR3 in DNA: TGTGCCAGCAGCTTAGCGACAAGGGGGAAGGTGAATGAGCAGTTCTTC. This gives the protein CASSLATRGKVNEQFF.

This rearrangement joins TRBV5-1 to TRBJ1-2; TRBD1 aligns across 7 bases. V dropped 3 bases and J dropped 9; count of bases not matched to a gene: 14. Germline V gene data show CDR1 as SGHRS and CDR2 as YFSETQ. CDR3 length equals 15 residues. As DNA, the CDR3 is TGCGCCAGCAGCTCCAAAACAGGGGCCAGGGGTAGCTACACCTTC. It is translated as CASSSKTGARGSYTF.

The rearrangement joins TRBV7-6 to TRBJ2-7; TRBD2 matches 8 bases. In germline, CDR1 is SGHVS, CDR2 FNYEAQ. Unmatched junction bases numbered 14, after V lost 5 bases and J lost 5 bases. This CDR3 contains 16 residues. CDR3 residues: CASSQSPGLGSHEQYF. DNA for the CDR3: TGTGCCAGCAGCCAGTCTCCGGGACTAGGGTCCCACGAGCAGTACTTC.

The chain combines TRBV15 with TRBJ1-5; TRBD1 is a possible D gene (5 bases). This CDR3 spans 16 amino acids. V was trimmed by 3 bases and J by 5 bases, leaving 17 bases between them. Germline V gives CDR1 LNHNV, CDR2 YYDKDF (reference sequence). CDR3 nucleotides: TGTGCCACCAGCAGGGGGGGACCCCAAAAACATCAGCCCCAGCATTTT. This sequence encodes CATSRGGPQKHQPQHF.

The chain is built from TRBV4-1 and TRBJ2-1; D unresolved. Trimming took 5 bases from V and 8 from J, leaving 13 bases between them. The CDR3 has 13 amino acids. Germline V lookup: CDR1 MGHRA, CDR2 YSYEKL. The chain's CDR3 is CASSYRATDEQFF. The CDR3, as DNA: TGCGCCAGCAGCTATCGAGCAACGGATGAGCAGTTCTTC.

This rearrangement joins TRBV5-5 to TRBJ1-2, with a weak D call TRBD1 (6 bases). Germline V gene sequence: CDR1 SGHKS, CDR2 YYEKEE (reference sequence). The germline V and J ends were trimmed by 3 bases and 4 bases, with 16 bases remaining between them. CDR3 length: 15 amino acids. The CDR3 nucleotides read TGTGCCAGCAGCTCGGGGGGCAGGACCCTCTATGGCTACACCTTC. Translated, it gives CASSSGGRTLYGYTF. Complete variable domain (other parts from reference TRBV5-5 and TRBJ1-2): DAGVTQSPTHLIKTRGQQVTLRCSPISGHKSVSWYQQVLGQGPQFIFQYYEKEERGRGNFPDRFSARQFPNYSSELNVNALLLGDSALYLCASSSGGRTLYGYTFGSGTRLTVV.

The rearrangement links TRBV6-5 to TRBJ1-4, with TRBD1 as a possible D gene (5 bases). V shed 7 bases and J shed 8 bases, with 17 bases lying between them. Germline CDR1 is MNHEY and CDR2 is SVGAGI. The CDR3 has 14 residues. Written as DNA, the CDR3 is TGTGCCAGCAAGGGAGGGACGGGGGGAGAAAAACTGTTTTTT. Amino acid sequence: CASKGGTGGEKLFF.

This clone has just one count. V and J are TRBV5-1 and TRBJ1-3, with D possibly being TRBD1 (6 bases). V was shortened by 0 bases and J by 8 bases, with 12 bases between the two germline ends. This CDR3 is 14 amino acids long. The germline V gene encodes CDR1 SGHRS and CDR2 YFSETQ. Written as DNA, the CDR3 is TGCGCCAGCAGCTTGGAGGGGGAAGGAGACACCATATATTTT. Amino acids: CASSLEGEGDTIYF. Drawing the rest from reference TRBV5-1 and TRBJ1-3, the complete variable domain is KAGVTQTPRYLIKTRGQQVTLSCSPISGHRSVSWYQQTPGQGLQFLFEYFSETQRNKGNFPGRFSGRQFSNSRSEMNVSTLELGDSALYLCASSLEGEGDTIYFGEGSWLTVV.

The sample holds one count of this clone. The CDR3 here is CASSQRLGTYNEQFF. The CDR3, as DNA: TGTGCCAGCAGCCAAAGACTAGGAACCTACAATGAGCAGTTCTTC. V usage is TRBV14 and J usage is TRBJ2-1; possibly TRBD2 for D (6 bases). Germline V gene sequence: CDR1 SGHDN, CDR2 FVKESK. Trimming shortened V by 2 bases and J by 2 bases, and 10 bases separated the two germline ends. There are 15 residues in the CDR3.

The chain is built from TRBV15 and TRBJ2-5; the D gene is possibly TRBD2 (6 bases). The V gene's germline CDR1 is LNHNV and CDR2 YYDKDF (reference sequence). The CDR3 spans 15 residues. V was clipped by 4 bases and J by 3 bases, with 15 bases between them. The CDR3 DNA is TGTGCCACCAGCACTCATGGAGGGGTCAAAGAGACCCAGTACTTC. It codes for CATSTHGGVKETQYF. The full variable domain, in which reference TRBV15 and TRBJ2-5 provide the parts outside the CDR3, is DAMVIQNPRYQVTQFGKPVTLSCSQTLNHNVMYWYQQKSSQAPKLLFHYYDKDFNNEADTPDNFQSRRPNTSFCFLDIRSPGLGDTAMYLCATSTHGGVKETQYFGPGTRLLVL.

The V gene is TRBV7-9, the J gene TRBJ1-6, with no clear D. The CDR3 is made up of 14 amino acids. Germline CDR1 is SEHNR and CDR2 is FQNEAQ (reference sequence). Trimming stripped 10 bases from V and 6 bases from J, with 16 bases between. In DNA form, the CDR3 reads TGTGCCACAAAAACCGCAGGCCTTAATTCACCCCTCCACTTT. This sequence encodes CATKTAGLNSPLHF.

This clone was picked up one time. This sequence joins TRBV2 and TRBJ1-1; TRBD1 is a possible D gene (5 bases). CDR1 is SNHLY and CDR2 is FYNNEI in the germline V gene. The CDR3 is 13 residues long. Trimming shortened V by 6 bases and J by 10 bases, and 18 bases separated the two germline ends. CDR3: CASRLQGLGGAFF. CDR3 in DNA: TGTGCCAGCAGGCTTCAGGGATTAGGCGGAGCTTTCTTT.

This sequence joins TRBV6-2 or TRBV6-3 and TRBJ1-4; possible D gene TRBD1, 5 bases. V was pared by 0 bases and J by 4 bases, with 9 bases between. Germline CDR1 is MNHEY and CDR2 is SVGEGT. This CDR3 is built from 15 residues. The CDR3 coding sequence is TGTGCCAGCAGTTACTCGGGGCAGCTTAATGAAAAACTGTTTTTT. Amino acid sequence: CASSYSGQLNEKLFF.

This clone was seen only once. The V gene is TRBV3-1 (or the pseudogene TRBV3-2), the J gene TRBJ1-2; TRBD1 is a possible D gene (6 bases). Germline V gene sequence: CDR1 LGHDT, CDR2 YNNKEL (reference sequence). CDR3 size: 14 residues. Trimming shortened V by 5 bases and J by 0 bases, and 10 bases separated the two germline ends. The CDR3 DNA is TGTGCCAGCAGCATGGGGGCTGCTAACTATGGCTACACCTTC. Translating gives CASSMGAANYGYTF.

The chain is built from TRBV10-3 and TRBJ2-7; maybe TRBD1 (5 bases). V lost 4 bases and J 2 bases, leaving 15 bases between the germline ends. Germline V gene lookup returns CDR1 ENHRY and CDR2 SYGVKD. The CDR3 is made up of 15 amino acids. Here the CDR3 reads CAISAPTAGPYEQYF. The CDR3 region has the DNA TGTGCCATCAGTGCACCGACAGCCGGGCCCTACGAGCAGTACTTC.

The rearrangement uses TRBV5-4 and TRBJ1-2; 10 bases match TRBD1. Germline CDR1 is SGHNT and CDR2 is YYREEE (reference sequence). CDR3 length: 14 residues. The V gene end was trimmed by 4 bases and the J gene end by 10 bases; junction bases not matched to a gene: 10. The CDR3 is CASSPGTGDLSYTF. In DNA form, the CDR3 reads TGTGCCAGCAGCCCCGGGACAGGGGACCTATCCTACACCTTC.

CDR3 protein: CSAENPGIETQYF. The DNA of the CDR3 is TGCAGCGCCGAAAACCCAGGGATAGAGACCCAGTACTTC. This sequence joins TRBV29-1 and TRBJ2-5; possible D gene TRBD1, 5 bases. The CDR3 consists of 13 residues. Trimming removed 7 bases at V and 4 bases at J, with 16 bases between. CDR1 and CDR2 from the germline V gene are SQVTM and ANQGSEA.